The source of this T cell receptor beta chain is a study of shared clonotypes between healthy human individuals. Points from the study as a whole: It was the non-shared clonotypes that had lower generation probabilities than clonotypes shared by all four donors.

The CDR3 is 14 amino acids. CDR1 is SQVTM, CDR2 ANQGSEA, per germline. V shed 3 bases and J 6 bases; nucleotides not matched to a gene: 7. This clone was observed once. The antigen is unknown. TCRdb's table, derived via immunoSEQ multiplex PCR, lists solely in-frame clones and lacks some. The repertoire holds some 1,600,000 clones, with 98% as singletons. This sequence originates from a man aged 30 to 45 in good health. The material sequenced was naive CD4+ T cells sorted from blood. Described subset: CD45RA+ positively selected. The V and J genes are TRBV29-1 and TRBJ2-5, with 10 bases lining up with TRBD2. The CDR3 region is CSVEARAGGQTQYF. CDR3 bases: TGCAGCGTTGAGGCACGAGCGGGAGGGCAGACCCAGTACTTC.